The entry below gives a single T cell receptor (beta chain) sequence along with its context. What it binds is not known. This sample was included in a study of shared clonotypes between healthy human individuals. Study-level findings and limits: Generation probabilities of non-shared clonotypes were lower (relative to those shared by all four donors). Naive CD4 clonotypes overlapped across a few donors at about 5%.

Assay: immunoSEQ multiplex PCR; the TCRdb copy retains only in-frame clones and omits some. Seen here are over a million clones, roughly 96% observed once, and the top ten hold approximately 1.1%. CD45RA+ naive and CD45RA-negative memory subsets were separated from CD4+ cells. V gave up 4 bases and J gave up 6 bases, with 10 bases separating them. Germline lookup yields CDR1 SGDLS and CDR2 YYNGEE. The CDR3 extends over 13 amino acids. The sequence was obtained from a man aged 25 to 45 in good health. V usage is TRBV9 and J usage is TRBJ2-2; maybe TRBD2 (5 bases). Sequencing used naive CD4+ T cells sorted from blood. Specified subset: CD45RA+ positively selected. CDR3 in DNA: TGTGCCAGCAGCATACGGACTGCCGGGGAGCTGTTTTTT. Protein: CASSIRTAGELFF.